This TCR beta chain comes out of a study of blood T cell repertoires in COVID-19. Per the original data handling: Reference gene primer amplification gave estimated nucleated cell counts. Measured with immunoSEQ multiplex PCR; TCRdb has only the in-frame clones, and not every one. The D gene and trimming were derived from the DNA, and the V and J assignments and clone size from that table. The sample consists of 150,000 or so clones, about 80% of them appearing once. CDR1 is SGDLS and CDR2 is YYNGEE in the germline V gene. The V end was cut by 0 bases, the J end by 2 bases, with 3 bases between. The CDR3 covers 14 residues.

The TCR was taken from a human donor in a cohort sampled during active COVID-19. Sequences were obtained from peripheral blood. This rearrangement joins TRBV9 to TRBJ1-6; D ambiguous. CDR3 in DNA: TGTGCCAGCAGCGTAGAGCCCTATAATTCACCCCTCCACTTT. It codes for CASSVEPYNSPLHF.